This T cell receptor (beta chain) was profiled in a study of CXCR3-negative and CXCR3-positive naive CD8 T cells. All TRB cDNA libraries came from 5' RACE performed with UMI labels. With the 5' RACE reads reprocessed, TCRdb shows one record per CDR3 protein and no DNA. The repertoire table contains 8,000 to 9,500 distinct CDR3 sequences. Triplicate sorts, fewer than 350,000 cells apiece, were made for each CD8+ T cell subset. Within the CD8+ T cell compartment, naive cells were CD45RO-CCR7+CD27+CD95-. The material sequenced was naive CXCR3- CD8+ T cells from blood. Subset meaning: CD45RO-CCR7+CD27+CD95- naive CD8+ T cells lacking CXCR3 (TNR3-). The TCR originated in a human donor in good health. Some clones in this sample may be carry-over from other donors' samples.

The CDR3 is CSVEDTIQGVGGYTF. The rearrangement links TRBV29-1 to TRBJ1-2; with no DNA, the TCRdb D assignment of TRBD1 cannot be verified. The length of the CDR3 is 15 residues. Germline CDR1 reads SQVTM; CDR2 reads ANQGSEA.